Listed below are T cell receptor beta chains from one sample, sequenced in a study of a mutant IDH1 vaccine in newly diagnosed glioma. No antigen has been assigned to these receptors. Sequencing was performed with immunoSEQ multiplex PCR; in TCRdb, only in-frame clones are kept and a portion is missing. The table has 40,000 or so clones, 70% to 90% seen once. The specimen comprised PBMCs, sampled from a glioma patient whose treatment included an IDH1 peptide vaccine. Source of these receptors: a man aged 40-55 years with glioma. The CDR3 runs from the conserved cysteine through the conserved F or W. Fields, in order: J gene, D gene, V gene, clone size, CDR3 protein, CDR3 DNA. The D gene is left open where the match is weak. Clone size is given for some rows only: seen once, a few or many times, or a class if the clone is expanded.

J gene: TRBJ1-5; D gene: .; V gene: TRBV18; clone size: .; CDR3 protein: CASSPPGSNQPQHF; CDR3 DNA: TGTGCCAGCTCACCACCTGGCAGCAATCAGCCCCAGCATTTT
J gene: TRBJ2-5; D gene: .; V gene: TRBV18; clone size: .; CDR3 protein: CASSRLRRDQETQYF; CDR3 DNA: TGTGCCAGCTCACGGCTGCGCAGGGACCAAGAGACCCAGTACTTC
J gene: TRBJ1-5; D gene: .; V gene: TRBV30; clone size: .; CDR3 protein: CACPHKYNQPQHF; CDR3 DNA: TGTGCCTGCCCCCACAAGTACAATCAGCCCCAGCATTTT
J gene: TRBJ2-1; D gene: TRBD2; V gene: TRBV6-5; clone size: .; CDR3 protein: CASSKRLAGYDEQFF; CDR3 DNA: TGTGCCAGCAGCAAAAGACTAGCGGGATACGATGAGCAGTTCTTC
J gene: TRBJ2-7; D gene: TRBD2; V gene: TRBV15; clone size: .; CDR3 protein: CATSSTSSGRASYEQYF; CDR3 DNA: TGTGCCACCAGCAGCACTTCTAGCGGGAGGGCCTCCTACGAGCAGTACTTC
J gene: TRBJ1-3; D gene: .; V gene: TRBV2; clone size: .; CDR3 protein: CASRGDSGNTIYF; CDR3 DNA: TGTGCCAGCCGAGGGGACTCTGGAAACACCATATATTTT
J gene: TRBJ1-4; D gene: .; V gene: TRBV5-6; clone size: .; CDR3 protein: CASSLQGTANEKLFF; CDR3 DNA: TGTGCCAGCAGCTTGCAGGGTACAGCTAATGAAAAACTGTTTTTT
J gene: TRBJ2-7; D gene: .; V gene: TRBV7-3; clone size: .; CDR3 protein: CASSLGGASRGYEQYF; CDR3 DNA: TGTGCCAGCAGCTTAGGGGGAGCCAGCCGGGGCTACGAGCAGTACTTC
J gene: TRBJ1-1; D gene: .; V gene: TRBV6-5; clone size: .; CDR3 protein: CASSLSTATEAFF; CDR3 DNA: TGTGCCAGCAGCCTTTCGACGGCTACTGAAGCTTTCTTT
J gene: TRBJ2-2; D gene: TRBD2; V gene: TRBV7-2; clone size: .; CDR3 protein: CASTPGLAGRRELFF; CDR3 DNA: TGTGCCAGCACCCCCGGACTAGCGGGCCGCAGGGAGCTGTTTTTT
J gene: TRBJ1-2; D gene: TRBD1; V gene: TRBV13; clone size: .; CDR3 protein: CASSLGRRGQGGYGYTF; CDR3 DNA: TGTGCCAGCAGCTTAGGCCGAAGAGGACAGGGAGGCTATGGCTACACCTTC
J gene: TRBJ2-7; D gene: TRBD2; V gene: TRBV27; clone size: .; CDR3 protein: CASSSLAGPGYEQYF; CDR3 DNA: TGTGCCAGCAGTTCTTTAGCGGGACCAGGCTACGAGCAGTACTTC
J gene: TRBJ1-2; D gene: .; V gene: TRBV7-9; clone size: .; CDR3 protein: CASAPVRDLGYTF; CDR3 DNA: TGTGCCAGCGCACCCGTGAGGGATCTGGGCTACACCTTC
J gene: TRBJ2-7; D gene: .; V gene: TRBV4-1; clone size: .; CDR3 protein: CASSHPPDAYEQYF; CDR3 DNA: TGCGCCAGCAGCCACCCCCCCGATGCATACGAGCAGTACTTC
J gene: TRBJ2-7; D gene: TRBD1; V gene: TRBV5-1; clone size: .; CDR3 protein: CASSSGTVYEQYF; CDR3 DNA: TGCGCCAGCAGCTCCGGGACAGTATACGAGCAGTACTTC
J gene: TRBJ2-7; D gene: TRBD1; V gene: TRBV9; clone size: .; CDR3 protein: CASSVSGQGFSEQYF; CDR3 DNA: TGTGCCAGCAGCGTATCCGGACAGGGGTTCAGCGAGCAGTACTTC
J gene: TRBJ2-7; D gene: TRBD1; V gene: TRBV9; clone size: .; CDR3 protein: CASSPTGQGLGEQYF; CDR3 DNA: TGTGCCAGCAGCCCCACTGGACAGGGGCTGGGCGAGCAGTACTTC
J gene: TRBJ1-2; D gene: .; V gene: TRBV18; clone size: .; CDR3 protein: CASSPDSGHNYGYTF; CDR3 DNA: TGTGCCAGCTCACCTGATTCAGGCCACAACTATGGCTACACCTTC
J gene: TRBJ2-3; D gene: .; V gene: TRBV5-6; clone size: .; CDR3 protein: CASSLVGRAQYF; CDR3 DNA: TGTGCCAGCAGCCTAGTGGGCCGGGCGCAGTATTTT
J gene: TRBJ1-2; D gene: .; V gene: TRBV19; clone size: .; CDR3 protein: CASSIRADYGYTF; CDR3 DNA: TGTGCCAGTAGTATTCGGGCAGACTATGGCTACACCTTC
J gene: TRBJ1-2; D gene: .; V gene: TRBV2; clone size: .; CDR3 protein: CASSDFLVRTNYGYTF; CDR3 DNA: TGTGCCAGCAGTGATTTTTTAGTAAGAACTAACTATGGCTACACCTTC
J gene: TRBJ2-3; D gene: .; V gene: TRBV11-3; clone size: .; CDR3 protein: CASSGRTDTQYF; CDR3 DNA: TGTGCCAGCAGCGGCCGCACAGATACGCAGTATTTT
J gene: TRBJ2-1; D gene: .; V gene: TRBV5-1; clone size: few; CDR3 protein: CASSLYYNEQFF; CDR3 DNA: TGCGCCAGCAGCTTGTACTACAATGAGCAGTTCTTC
J gene: TRBJ2-1; D gene: .; V gene: TRBV6-4; clone size: .; CDR3 protein: CASSDGGGYNEQFF; CDR3 DNA: TGTGCCAGCAGTGACGGTGGGGGGTACAATGAGCAGTTCTTC
J gene: TRBJ1-1; D gene: .; V gene: TRBV12-5; clone size: .; CDR3 protein: CASGLGGGWTEAFF; CDR3 DNA: TGTGCTAGTGGTCTCGGGGGGGGCTGGACTGAAGCTTTCTTT
J gene: TRBJ2-3; D gene: .; V gene: TRBV5-1; clone size: .; CDR3 protein: CASSFGGASTDTQYF; CDR3 DNA: TGCGCCAGCAGCTTTGGCGGGGCTAGCACAGATACGCAGTATTTT
J gene: TRBJ2-1; D gene: TRBD2; V gene: TRBV5-6; clone size: .; CDR3 protein: CASSASGLAGVEQFF; CDR3 DNA: TGTGCCAGCAGCGCCTCGGGACTAGCGGGAGTTGAGCAGTTCTTC
J gene: TRBJ1-5; D gene: .; V gene: TRBV25-1; clone size: .; CDR3 protein: CASSEYGGPQHF; CDR3 DNA: TGTGCCAGCAGTGAATATGGAGGCCCCCAGCATTTT
J gene: TRBJ2-7; D gene: .; V gene: TRBV7-6; clone size: .; CDR3 protein: CASSLGPGRSGSREQYF; CDR3 DNA: TGTGCCAGCAGCTTAGGGCCAGGGCGCAGCGGGTCTAGAGAGCAGTACTTC
J gene: TRBJ1-2; D gene: .; V gene: TRBV25-1; clone size: .; CDR3 protein: CASGEPGYGGYTF; CDR3 DNA: TGTGCCAGCGGCGAACCAGGTTATGGGGGCTACACCTTC
J gene: TRBJ1-1; D gene: .; V gene: TRBV6-5; clone size: .; CDR3 protein: CASKGSDTEAFF; CDR3 DNA: TGTGCCAGCAAGGGCAGCGACACTGAAGCTTTCTTT
J gene: TRBJ1-2; D gene: .; V gene: TRBV5-5; clone size: .; CDR3 protein: CASSLQGEGYTF; CDR3 DNA: TGTGCCAGCAGCTTGCAAGGGGAAGGCTACACCTTC
J gene: TRBJ2-5; D gene: TRBD1; V gene: TRBV19; clone size: .; CDR3 protein: CASSIESGTGGETQYF; CDR3 DNA: TGTGCCAGTAGTATAGAGTCCGGGACAGGGGGAGAGACCCAGTACTTC
J gene: TRBJ2-7; D gene: TRBD1; V gene: TRBV10-3; clone size: .; CDR3 protein: CATAGTGDYEQYF; CDR3 DNA: TGTGCCACCGCCGGGACAGGGGATTACGAGCAGTACTTC
J gene: TRBJ2-6; D gene: .; V gene: TRBV19; clone size: .; CDR3 protein: CASSMGYGANVLTF; CDR3 DNA: TGTGCCAGTAGTATGGGTTACGGGGCCAACGTCCTGACTTTC
J gene: TRBJ1-4; D gene: .; V gene: TRBV27; clone size: .; CDR3 protein: CASSDDPGANEKLFF; CDR3 DNA: TGTGCCAGCAGCGACGACCCTGGTGCTAATGAAAAACTGTTTTTT
J gene: TRBJ2-7; D gene: TRBD2; V gene: TRBV18; clone size: .; CDR3 protein: CASSVTGGVSYEQYF; CDR3 DNA: TGTGCCAGCTCGGTCACGGGAGGGGTCTCCTACGAGCAGTACTTC
J gene: TRBJ2-7; D gene: .; V gene: TRBV2; clone size: once; CDR3 protein: CASSTLANPYEQYF; CDR3 DNA: TGTGCCAGCAGTACCCTAGCCAACCCCTACGAGCAGTACTTC
J gene: TRBJ1-2; D gene: .; V gene: TRBV27; clone size: .; CDR3 protein: CASSLKWSGEYGYTF; CDR3 DNA: TGTGCCAGCAGTTTAAAGTGGTCGGGGGAGTATGGCTACACCTTC
J gene: TRBJ2-3; D gene: TRBD1; V gene: TRBV5-1; clone size: once; CDR3 protein: CASSAQGVEDTQYF; CDR3 DNA: TGCGCCAGCAGCGCACAGGGGGTGGAAGATACGCAGTATTTT
J gene: TRBJ2-5; D gene: .; V gene: TRBV13; clone size: .; CDR3 protein: CASSLALAFPSRQETQYF; CDR3 DNA: TGTGCCAGCAGCTTAGCTCTAGCTTTCCCGAGTCGACAAGAGACCCAGTACTTC
J gene: TRBJ2-3; D gene: TRBD1; V gene: TRBV2; clone size: .; CDR3 protein: CASSSGQGTDTQYF; CDR3 DNA: TGTGCCAGCAGTAGTGGACAGGGGACAGATACGCAGTATTTT
J gene: TRBJ2-7; D gene: .; V gene: TRBV9; clone size: .; CDR3 protein: CASSAQTHSYEQYF; CDR3 DNA: TGTGCCAGCAGCGCCCAGACACACTCCTACGAGCAGTACTTC
J gene: TRBJ2-5; D gene: .; V gene: TRBV7-8; clone size: .; CDR3 protein: CASRTNPQETQYF; CDR3 DNA: TGTGCCTCCCGGACGAATCCCCAAGAGACCCAGTACTTC
J gene: TRBJ1-5; D gene: .; V gene: TRBV6-5; clone size: .; CDR3 protein: CASSYRSSQPQHF; CDR3 DNA: TGTGCCAGCAGTTACAGGTCGAGTCAGCCCCAGCATTTT
J gene: TRBJ1-6; D gene: .; V gene: TRBV7-2; clone size: .; CDR3 protein: CASSLAQVAPLHF; CDR3 DNA: TGTGCCAGCAGCTTAGCTCAGGTTGCACCCCTCCACTTT
J gene: TRBJ2-7; D gene: TRBD1; V gene: TRBV29-1; clone size: .; CDR3 protein: CSVRGTGTHEQYF; CDR3 DNA: TGCAGCGTCAGGGGGACAGGGACGCACGAGCAGTACTTC
J gene: TRBJ2-7; D gene: .; V gene: TRBV5-1; clone size: .; CDR3 protein: CASSLGDVVENEQYF; CDR3 DNA: TGCGCCAGCAGCTTGGGGGACGTAGTAGAGAACGAGCAGTACTTC
J gene: TRBJ2-5; D gene: .; V gene: TRBV28; clone size: .; CDR3 protein: CASSLQALRGRETQYF; CDR3 DNA: TGTGCCAGCTCCCTCCAGGCCCTTAGAGGTCGAGAGACCCAGTACTTC
J gene: TRBJ2-7; D gene: .; V gene: TRBV28; clone size: .; CDR3 protein: CASSLTSQGWEQYF; CDR3 DNA: TGTGCCAGCAGTTTAACTTCCCAGGGGTGGGAGCAGTACTTC
J gene: TRBJ2-7; D gene: .; V gene: TRBV6-1; clone size: .; CDR3 protein: CASSDPPREQYF; CDR3 DNA: TGTGCCAGCAGTGACCCTCCCCGCGAGCAGTACTTC
J gene: TRBJ1-4; D gene: .; V gene: TRBV6-5; clone size: .; CDR3 protein: CASSYAWGSNEKLFF; CDR3 DNA: TGTGCCAGCAGTTACGCCTGGGGGTCGAATGAAAAACTGTTTTTT
J gene: TRBJ1-4; D gene: .; V gene: TRBV7-2; clone size: .; CDR3 protein: CASSSGDIWGEKLFF; CDR3 DNA: TGTGCCAGCAGCTCCGGGGACATTTGGGGGGAGAAACTGTTTTTT
J gene: TRBJ2-5; D gene: TRBD2; V gene: TRBV15; clone size: .; CDR3 protein: CATSGGGGLARPQETQYF; CDR3 DNA: TGTGCCACCAGCGGCGGGGGGGGACTAGCGCGTCCTCAAGAGACCCAGTACTTC
J gene: TRBJ2-7; D gene: .; V gene: TRBV9; clone size: .; CDR3 protein: CASSVDITHHPYEQYF; CDR3 DNA: TGTGCCAGCAGCGTAGACATCACCCATCACCCGTACGAGCAGTACTTC